Below are 27 T cell receptor beta chains sequenced from a single sample in a study of cytomegalovirus exposure and HLA in healthy donors. PCR amplification relied on 60 Vbeta primers (plus 13 Jbeta primers). TCRdb keeps only in-frame clones here, not all; method: immunoSEQ multiplex PCR. The sample lists 150,000 to 180,000 clones, approximately 74% seen once, with roughly 2% in the top ten. Input material: PBMCs. All receptors derive from a man younger than 40 in good health and CMV-seronegative.

Regarding this clone: The same CDR3 is also encoded by other DNA sequences in this sample. The chain joins TRBV11-2 to TRBJ1-1; D gene unclear. The V gene lost 1 base and the J gene lost 1 base, with 4 bases spanning the gap. From germline, CDR1 is SGHAT and CDR2 FQNNGV. The CDR3 contains 13 residues. In DNA, the CDR3 is TGTGCCAGCAGCTTAGTACAGAACACTGAAGCTTTCTTT. Translating gives CASSLVQNTEAFF.

With respect to this clone: The junction shows a germline mismatch at one end, possibly a read error. Here the CDR3 DNA reads TGTGCTAGCAATGCGGTCCAAGAGACCCAGTACTTC. Its translation: CASNAVQETQYF. The chain has TRBV7-7 and TRBJ2-5; D is unresolved. The CDR3 loop spans 12 amino acids. CDR1 is SSHAT and CDR2 is FNYEAQ in the germline V gene (reference sequence).

This clone was recorded once. DNA of the CDR3: TGTGCCAGCAGCTTCTGGGCGGGGGGAGAGACCCAGTACTTC. It encodes CASSFWAGGETQYF. This chain links TRBV7-6 with TRBJ2-5, with 8 bases identical to TRBD2. CDR1 and CDR2 from the germline V gene are SGHVS and FNYEAQ. V shed 3 bases, J shed 4 bases, and the junction held 4 bases outside the gene matches. The CDR3 has 14 residues.

The chain couples TRBV7-9 to TRBJ2-7; 7 bases match TRBD1. J lost 2 bases, V lost 4 bases, and 11 bases had no gene match. Per the germline V gene, CDR1 is SEHNR and CDR2 is FQNEAQ (reference sequence). The CDR3 runs 16 residues. CDR3 bases: TGTGCCAGCAGCTCCGGGACAGAGAGAACGACCTACGAGCAGTACTTC. Its translation is CASSSGTERTTYEQYF.

This sequence joins TRBV28 and TRBJ2-7; 8 positions agree with TRBD1. V lost 3 bases and J lost 4; bases outside the gene matches: 8. CDR1 is MDHEN, CDR2 SYDVKM, per germline. CDR3 length: 15 amino acids. The CDR3 is CASSFARQGTYEQYF. DNA of the CDR3: TGTGCCAGCAGTTTCGCGAGACAGGGGACGTACGAGCAGTACTTC.

The V and J genes are TRBV12-1 and TRBJ1-5. TRBV12-1 is classified as a pseudogene. This CDR3 has 14 amino acids. The CDR3 bases are TGTGCCAGCAGCTTTGCCCCGTGGGGAGGGCCCCAGAATTTT. Translating it yields CASSFAPWGGPQNF.

This chain joins TRBV5-4 and TRBJ2-7; 9 bases are shared with TRBD2. Losses at the gene ends were 4 bases for V and 0 bases for J; bases not matched to a gene: 8. Germline-derived CDR1 and CDR2 are SGHNT and YYREEE (reference sequence). The CDR3 has 16 residues. The DNA of the CDR3 is TGTGCCAGCAGCCAAATTAGCGGGGGAAGCTCCTACGAGCAGTACTTC. Protein product: CASSQISGGSSYEQYF.

To note about this clone: Relative to the germline gene, one junction end is altered; a read error may explain this. The chain couples TRBV30 to TRBJ1-6; TRBD1 is a possible D gene (5 bases). There are 13 residues in the CDR3. The V gene's germline CDR1 is GTSNPN and CDR2 SVGIG (reference sequence). The CDR3 nucleotides read TGTGCCTGGAGTCCAAGGGGAAATTCACCCCTCAACTTT. This codes for CAWSPRGNSPLNF.

On this clone itself: Relative to the germline gene, one junction end is altered; a read error may explain this. The CDR3 coding sequence is TGTGCCAGCAGAGAAGGGGGCTCCCTGTCACCCCTCCACTTT. This gives the protein CASREGGSLSPLHF. The gene calls are TRBV6-1 and TRBJ1-6, with 7 bases identical to TRBD1. The CDR3 runs to 14 residues. Germline CDR1 MNHNS, CDR2 SASEGT.

V and J are TRBV5-4 and TRBJ2-3; 7 bases are shared with TRBD1. The CDR3 covers 14 residues. CDR1 is SGHNT, CDR2 YYREEE, per germline (reference sequence). The V and J ends lost 4 bases and 2 bases, in that order; junction bases with no gene match: 4. The CDR3 is CASSMGQSTDTQYF. The CDR3 bases are TGTGCCAGCAGCATGGGACAGTCCACAGATACGCAGTATTTT.

The rearrangement links TRBV7-9 to TRBJ1-2; TRBD1 matches 7 bases. The V gene's germline CDR1 is SEHNR and CDR2 FQNEAQ (reference sequence). Trimming took 5 bases from V and 6 from J; bases not matched to a gene: 15. CDR3 length: 16 residues. CDR3 residues: CASSQKELDRVNGYTF. As DNA, the CDR3 is TGTGCCAGCAGCCAAAAGGAACTCGACAGGGTCAATGGCTACACCTTC.

This chain uses TRBV6-5 with TRBJ1-6; 9 nucleotides align to TRBD1. V was clipped by 3 bases and J by 12 bases; unmatched bases: 3. Germline values: CDR1 MNHEY, CDR2 SVGAGI. This CDR3 contains 13 residues. For the CDR3, the DNA is TGTGCCAGCAGTTATGGACAGGGGAAACCCCTCCACTTT. Protein product: CASSYGQGKPLHF.

The chain recombines TRBV19 with TRBJ2-7; 9 positions match TRBD1. This CDR3 spans 15 amino acids. CDR1 and CDR2 (germline): LNHDA, SQIVND (reference sequence). With 0 bases clipped from V and 1 base from J, the junction kept 1 base outside the gene matches. The CDR3, as DNA: TGTGCCAGTAGTATAGATGGACAGGGGTCCTACGAGCAGTACTTC. This sequence encodes CASSIDGQGSYEQYF.

Note on this clone: An end of the junction differs from the germline gene, which may be a read error. The chain combines TRBV7-9 with TRBJ2-1, with 9 bases matching TRBD1. The CDR3 runs to 14 residues. Looked up from germline, CDR1 is SEHNR and CDR2 is FQNEAQ (reference sequence). This CDR3 reads CASSLAGTGSQQFF. As DNA, the CDR3 is TGTGCCAGCAGCCTAGCCGGGACAGGGAGTCAGCAGTTCTTC. The full variable domain, its missing parts supplied by reference TRBV7-9 and TRBJ2-1, is DTGVSQNPRHKITKRGQNVTFRCDPISEHNRLYWYRQTLGQGPEFLTYFQNEAQLEKSRLLSDRFSAERPKGSFSTLEIQRTEQGDSAMYLCASSLAGTGSQQFFGPGTRLTVL.

Only one count was recorded for this clone. The V gene is TRBV2, the J gene TRBJ2-7; weak D call: TRBD1 (6 bases). The germline gives CDR1 SNHLY, CDR2 FYNNEI. The CDR3 consists of 13 residues. The ends were cut back, 7 bases at V and 0 bases at J, with 10 bases in the middle. CDR3 in amino acids: CASTGTISYEQYF. The CDR3 DNA is TGTGCCAGCACCGGGACAATCTCCTACGAGCAGTACTTC.

The rearrangement links TRBV5-4 to TRBJ1-1; TRBD1 aligns across 9 bases. The CDR3 runs 14 residues. J was trimmed by 4 bases and V by 4 bases; bases with no gene match: 5. Germline CDR1 SGHNT, CDR2 YYREEE (reference sequence). CDR3: CASSAGTGSTEAFF. CDR3 nucleotide sequence: TGTGCCAGCAGCGCCGGGACAGGGTCCACTGAAGCTTTCTTT.

This clone has only a few counts. The chain links TRBV28 to TRBJ2-7; a possible D gene is TRBD1 (5 bases). The germline V and J ends were trimmed by 6 bases and 3 bases, with 9 bases remaining between them. Germline V gene data show CDR1 as MDHEN and CDR2 as SYDVKM. CDR3 size: 12 residues. The CDR3 DNA is TGTGCCAGCAGCAAGGGGCTCTACGAGCAGTACTTC. This translates into CASSKGLYEQYF.

The chain is built from TRBV7-9 and TRBJ2-3; TRBD2 matches at 11 bases. This CDR3 contains 15 residues. The J segment lost 5 bases and the V segment lost 0 bases, leaving 1 base of the junction unmatched. Germline V CDR1 and CDR2: SEHNR, FQNEAQ (reference sequence). CDR3 sequence reads: CASSLASGGGDTQYF. CDR3 sequence (DNA): TGTGCCAGCAGCTTAGCTAGCGGGGGGGGAGATACGCAGTATTTT.

V and J are TRBV10-2 and TRBJ2-3; tentative D call: TRBD1 (6 bases). Germline loops: CDR1 WSHSY, CDR2 SAAADI. CDR3 size: 15 residues. Trimming cost V 7 bases and J 1 base, with 15 bases left between them. DNA for the CDR3: TGCGCCAGCACCCCCGCAGGGGCGGGCACAGATACGCAGTATTTT. It specifies CASTPAGAGTDTQYF.

This chain uses TRBV19 with TRBJ2-1; D possibly corresponds to TRBD1 (5 bases). The CDR3 has 14 residues. Trimming removed 1 base at V and 8 bases at J, with 12 bases between. CDR1 LNHDA and CDR2 SQIVND come from the germline V gene (reference sequence). CDR3 bases: TGTGCCAGTAGTATAGTGGCAGGGAACTATGAGCAGTTCTTC. Translated: CASSIVAGNYEQFF.

The chain employs TRBV6-5 and TRBJ2-1; 8 nucleotides agree with TRBD1. Per germline, CDR1 MNHEY and CDR2 SVGAGI. CDR3 length: 15 amino acids. The V gene end was trimmed by 5 bases and the J gene end by 0 bases; junction bases not matched to a gene: 3. CDR3 region: CASSAGQGSYNEQFF. CDR3 sequence (DNA): TGTGCCAGCAGTGCAGGACAGGGCTCCTACAATGAGCAGTTCTTC.

For the CDR3, the DNA is TGCGCCAGCAGCCAAGACAGGGGGCAGCAAGATACGCAGTATTTT. Its protein is CASSQDRGQQDTQYF. The rearrangement joins TRBV5-1 to TRBJ2-3; 10 bases align to TRBD1. Unmatched junction bases numbered 7, after V lost 4 bases and J lost 5 bases. The CDR3 is 15 residues long. Germline V CDR1 and CDR2: SGHRS, YFSETQ.

The chain is built from TRBV5-1 and TRBJ1-1; TRBD1 aligns across 7 bases. The V gene end was trimmed by 3 bases and the J gene end by 1 base; junction bases not matched to a gene: 3. Germline V gives CDR1 SGHRS, CDR2 YFSETQ. The CDR3 loop spans 14 amino acids. The CDR3 nucleotides are TGCGCCAGCAGCTCCGGGACAGCGAACACTGAAGCTTTCTTT. Amino acid sequence: CASSSGTANTEAFF.

In its sample, this clone was seen a few times. Here the CDR3 DNA reads TGCGCCAGCAGCTTGGCCCCAGGTGAAGCTTTCTTT. This encodes CASSLAPGEAFF. V usage is TRBV5-1 and J usage is TRBJ1-1; D gene unclear. The germline V gene has CDR1 SGHRS and CDR2 YFSETQ. Trimming cost V 0 bases and J 7 bases, with 7 bases left between them. This CDR3 contains 12 residues.

This clone has a single count. This CDR3 reads CASSPEVGDRINQPQHF. In DNA, the CDR3 is TGCGCCAGCAGCCCGGAGGTGGGGGACAGAATAAATCAGCCCCAGCATTTT. The chain employs TRBV4-3 and TRBJ1-5; TRBD1 matches at 7 bases. Germline V gives CDR1 LGHNA, CDR2 YSLEER. V lost 4 bases and J lost 4; bases outside the gene matches: 13. The CDR3 totals 17 residues.

The rearrangement joins TRBV28 to TRBJ2-2; tentatively, D is TRBD2 (6 bases). V dropped 0 bases and J dropped 4 bases, with 15 bases sitting between them. CDR3 size: 17 residues. Germline CDR1 MDHEN, CDR2 SYDVKM. For the CDR3, the DNA is TGTGCCAGCAGTTTATGGGCGGGGAGTATAGGCACCGGGGAGCTGTTTTTT. Translating gives CASSLWAGSIGTGELFF.

CDR3 loop: CASSALVGLNKAFF. CDR3 coding DNA: TGTGCCAGCAGCGCCTTGGTAGGACTGAACAAAGCTTTCTTT. The chain combines TRBV28 with TRBJ1-1; D is uncertain. CDR1 MDHEN and CDR2 SYDVKM come from the germline V gene. This CDR3 is built from 14 residues. V was clipped by 6 bases and J by 9 bases, with 20 bases between them.